Below, 19 T cell receptor beta chains from the same sample are listed, as sequenced in a study of T-cell reconstitution after alpha-beta-depleted transplantation in children (dated by TCRdb to between 2015 and 2016). This specimen's treatment or condition label, interpreted: allogeneic hematopoietic cell transplantation with graft depleted of TCRalphabeta T cells and CD19 B cells. Library generation was performed with PCR. The instrument given in TCRdb is Illumina HiSeq 2500. Molecular barcoding was employed in the preparation of TCR libraries, with unique molecular identifiers being used to normalize TCRbeta repertoire quantification. TCRdb reworked the public reads: Q25 trimming with fastp, MiXCR clone assembly, productive beta chains retained. Every CDR3 protein is listed once, alongside the most common genes and DNA of its rows. The sample has just under 350,000 distinct CDR3 sequences on record, around 16% of them singletons. Clones ranked in the top ten supply about 41% of the sample.

Sequencing was performed on PBMCs, mostly from graft donor cells, taken 360 days after TCRalphabeta/CD19-depleted stem cell transplant. The source of these receptors is a male patient aged 2 to 9 who had a stem cell transplant for acute lymphoblastic leukemia, so the T cells may come from the graft donor.

The genes are TRBV20-1 and TRBJ2-7; 9 bases fit TRBD2. With V trimmed by 7 bases and J by 3 bases, 7 bases remained unmatched. Germline V gene sequence: CDR1 DFQATT, CDR2 SNEGSKA (reference sequence). CDR3 length: 13 residues. The CDR3 DNA sequence: TGCAGTGTCCGGACTAGCGACTACTACGAGCAGTACTTC. Amino acid sequence: CSVRTSDYYEQYF.

The chain is built from TRBV7-2 and TRBJ2-1, with D perhaps TRBD1 (5 bases). This CDR3 has 14 amino acids. The germline V and J ends were trimmed by 5 bases and 9 bases, with 17 bases remaining between them. Germline values: CDR1 SGHTA, CDR2 FQGNSA. CDR3 sequence (DNA): TGTGCCAGCAGCACAGGACCTACCGAATTTGAGCAGTTCTTC. It specifies CASSTGPTEFEQFF.

V is TRBV20-1 and J is TRBJ2-7, with 7 nucleotides matching TRBD1. This CDR3 comprises 15 residues. V shed 3 bases and J 1 base; nucleotides not matched to a gene: 9. Germline CDR1 and CDR2: DFQATT and SNEGSKA (reference sequence). The CDR3 nucleotides read TGCAGTGCTAGGGTAGACGGGACAGCATCCTACGAGCAGTACTTC. Protein sequence: CSARVDGTASYEQYF.

This clonotype was recorded a few times. The chain links TRBV3-1 to TRBJ2-7; D perhaps matches TRBD2 (6 bases). Trimming took off 4 bases at V and 3 bases at J, with 16 bases between the two ends. Germline V gene data show CDR1 as LGHDT and CDR2 as YNNKEL (reference sequence). The CDR3 extends over 15 amino acids. The CDR3 DNA sequence: TGTGCCAGCAGCCGCGGGGTGAGGGGCGGCTACGAGCAGTACTTC. Protein sequence: CASSRGVRGGYEQYF.

This clonotype was counted at least ten times. The chain uses TRBV28 and TRBJ1-2; TRBD1 matches at 7 bases. The CDR3 runs to 15 residues. J was trimmed by 4 bases and V by 7 bases; bases with no gene match: 12. The germline gives CDR1 MDHEN, CDR2 SYDVKM. CDR3 sequence reads: CASNLPGQILYGYTF. The CDR3 DNA is TGTGCCAGCAACCTTCCGGGACAGATCCTCTATGGCTACACCTTC.

The sample holds many counts of this clonotype. The gene calls are TRBV5-1 and TRBJ1-1; 7 bases align to TRBD1. The trim removed 8 bases at V and 0 bases at J, leaving 10 bases unmatched. Per the germline V gene, CDR1 is SGHRS and CDR2 is YFSETQ. The CDR3 contains 15 residues. CDR3 loop: CASKQGMGMNTEAFF. The CDR3 DNA reads as TGCGCCAGTAAACAGGGGATGGGGATGAACACTGAAGCTTTCTTT.

Many counts were recorded for this clonotype. V is TRBV20-1 and J is TRBJ2-7, with D unclear. The CDR3 loop spans 13 amino acids. V lost 0 bases and J lost 4, with 10 bases in between. Germline assignment: CDR1 DFQATT and CDR2 SNEGSKA (reference sequence). The CDR3, as DNA: TGCAGTGCTAGAGATCCTCCGGGTTACGAGCAGTACTTC. Translating gives CSARDPPGYEQYF.

The chain employs TRBV7-9 and TRBJ2-5; D is unresolved. The length of the CDR3 is 15 residues. V was shortened by 1 base and J by 0 bases, with 9 bases between the two germline ends. Germline CDR1 reads SEHNR; CDR2 reads FQNEAQ (reference sequence). The CDR3 spells CASSLGSLYQETQYF. CDR3 bases: TGTGCCAGCAGCTTAGGCAGTCTTTACCAAGAGACCCAGTACTTC.

This clonotype showed up just a few times. This rearrangement joins TRBV29-1 to TRBJ2-1, with 10 bases fitting TRBD1. Germline trimming cut 6 bases from V and 7 bases from J; bases unmatched to any gene: 3. The CDR3 has 12 amino acids. Germline assignment: CDR1 SQVTM and CDR2 ANQGSEA. The CDR3 bases are TGCAGCGTACGACAGGGGGCGAATGAGCAGTTCTTC. It specifies CSVRQGANEQFF.

This clonotype was picked up a small number of times. The chain is built from TRBV6-1 and TRBJ2-3, with TRBD2 matching 9 bases. Germline CDR1 is MNHNS and CDR2 is SASEGT. V dropped 6 bases and J dropped 2; count of bases not matched to a gene: 6. The CDR3 runs 15 residues. CDR3 in DNA: TGTGCCAGCAGGACCGGGACTAGCCTCACAGATACGCAGTATTTT. Its translation: CASRTGTSLTDTQYF.

The J gene is TRBJ1-1, the V gene TRBV12-3 or TRBV12-4; 7 nucleotides line up with TRBD1. The CDR3 is 13 amino acids. V shed 5 bases and J 8 bases; nucleotides not matched to a gene: 8. The CDR3 loop is CASSQTGSGEAFF. CDR3 nucleotides: TGTGCCAGCAGTCAGACAGGGTCCGGGGAAGCTTTCTTT.

This clonotype was seen a handful of times. This chain connects TRBV20-1 to TRBJ2-7, with TRBD1 as a possible D gene (6 bases). V lost 3 bases and J lost 1, with 22 bases in between. Germline-derived CDR1 and CDR2 are DFQATT and SNEGSKA (reference sequence). The CDR3 extends over 17 amino acids. The CDR3 sequence is CSASGQRRLTASYEQYF. CDR3 nucleotides: TGCAGTGCTAGTGGACAGCGTCGGCTCACAGCGTCCTACGAGCAGTACTTC.

This clonotype has a count of ten or more. V usage is TRBV5-1 and J usage is TRBJ2-2; D call uncertain. Germline CDR1 is SGHRS and CDR2 is YFSETQ. The CDR3 totals 17 residues. V was cut by 0 bases and J by 0 bases, with 12 bases left in between. The CDR3 DNA sequence: TGCGCCAGCAGCTTGGCTCTCGATGCACCGAACACCGGGGAGCTGTTTTTT. It codes for CASSLALDAPNTGELFF.

This clonotype was counted between two and nine times. J is TRBJ1-2 and V is TRBV4-1; 8 nucleotides align to TRBD1. The J segment lost 2 bases and the V segment lost 2 bases, leaving 7 bases of the junction unmatched. In germline, CDR1 is MGHRA, CDR2 YSYEKL. The CDR3 is made up of 16 amino acids. CDR3 in DNA: TGCGCCAGCAGCCAACCCACAGGGGGGAAGAACTATGGCTACACCTTC. Translating it yields CASSQPTGGKNYGYTF.

A remark on this clonotype: A much larger clone differs from this one at a single base, so this may be a read error. This chain connects TRBV12-3 or TRBV12-4 to TRBJ2-1; the D gene is possibly TRBD1 (8 bases). The V end was cut by 5 bases, the J end by 8 bases, with 22 bases between. This CDR3 region has 16 residues. The CDR3 loop reads CASSRTGRVDIYEQFF. In DNA form, the CDR3 reads TGTGCCAGCAGTCGGACAGGGAGGGTAGACATCTATGAGCAGTTCTTC.

This clonotype was seen only once. The chain recombines TRBV5-5 with TRBJ2-3; D remains unclear. Germline loops: CDR1 SGHKS, CDR2 YYEKEE (reference sequence). The CDR3 is made up of 15 amino acids. The V end was cut by 2 bases, the J end by 2 bases, with 12 bases between. This CDR3 reads CASSFVRRNTDTQYF. In DNA, the CDR3 is TGTGCCAGCAGCTTCGTACGCAGAAACACAGATACGCAGTATTTT.

This clonotype was counted a few times. The chain carries TRBV4-3 and TRBJ1-2; D gene unclear. CDR1 is LGHNA and CDR2 is YSLEER in the germline V gene. The CDR3 runs 11 residues. The V end was cut by 1 base, the J end by 8 bases, with 5 bases between. This chain's CDR3 is CASSQGGGYTF. CDR3 in DNA: TGCGCCAGCAGCCAAGGGGGAGGCTACACCTTC.

A few counts support this clonotype. The chain carries TRBV20-1 and TRBJ2-1, with TRBD2 identical over 10 bases. Germline assignment: CDR1 DFQATT and CDR2 SNEGSKA (reference sequence). The CDR3 extends over 14 amino acids. V lost 3 bases and J lost 5; bases outside the gene matches: 4. CDR3 nucleotide sequence: TGCAGTGCTAGCGGGCTAGCGGGAGACAATGAGCAGTTCTTC. Its protein product is CSASGLAGDNEQFF.

A single count supports this clonotype. The chain joins TRBV9 to TRBJ2-5; no clear D. V lost 0 bases and J lost 4, with 10 bases in between. The germline CDR1 and CDR2 sequences are SGDLS and YYNGEE. There are 14 residues in the CDR3. CDR3 protein: CASSVEGTPETQYF. CDR3 in DNA: TGTGCCAGCAGCGTAGAGGGAACACCAGAGACCCAGTACTTC.